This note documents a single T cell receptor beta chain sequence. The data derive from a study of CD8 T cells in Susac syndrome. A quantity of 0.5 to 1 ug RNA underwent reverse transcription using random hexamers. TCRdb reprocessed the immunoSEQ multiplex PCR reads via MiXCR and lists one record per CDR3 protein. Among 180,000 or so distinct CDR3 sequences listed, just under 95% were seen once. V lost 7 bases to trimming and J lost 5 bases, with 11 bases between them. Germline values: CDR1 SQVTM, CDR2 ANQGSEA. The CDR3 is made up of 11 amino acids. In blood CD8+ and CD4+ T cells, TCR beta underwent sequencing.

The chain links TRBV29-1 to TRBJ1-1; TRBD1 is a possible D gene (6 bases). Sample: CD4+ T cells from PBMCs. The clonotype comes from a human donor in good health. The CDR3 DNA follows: TGCAGCGCCGTAGGGGGAACTGAAGCTTTCTTT. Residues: CSAVGGTEAFF.